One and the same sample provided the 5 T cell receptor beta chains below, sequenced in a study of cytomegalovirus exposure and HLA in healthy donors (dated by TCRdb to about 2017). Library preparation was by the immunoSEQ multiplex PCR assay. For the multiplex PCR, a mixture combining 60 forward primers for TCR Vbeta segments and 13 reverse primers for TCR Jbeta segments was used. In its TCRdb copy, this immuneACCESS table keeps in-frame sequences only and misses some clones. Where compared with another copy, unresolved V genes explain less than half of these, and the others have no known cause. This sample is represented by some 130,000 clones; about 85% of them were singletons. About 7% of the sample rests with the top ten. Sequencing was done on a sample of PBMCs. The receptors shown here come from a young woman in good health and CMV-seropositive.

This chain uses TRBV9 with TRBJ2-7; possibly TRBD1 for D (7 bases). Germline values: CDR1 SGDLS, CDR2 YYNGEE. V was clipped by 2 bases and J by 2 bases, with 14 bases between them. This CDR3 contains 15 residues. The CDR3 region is CASSVGGGTAYEQYF. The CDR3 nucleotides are TGTGCCAGCAGCGTCGGGGGTGGGACAGCCTACGAGCAGTACTTC.

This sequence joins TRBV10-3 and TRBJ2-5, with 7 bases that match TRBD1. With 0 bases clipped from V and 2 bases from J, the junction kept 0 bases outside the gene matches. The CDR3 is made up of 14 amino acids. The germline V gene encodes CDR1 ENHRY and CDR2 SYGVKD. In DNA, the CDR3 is TGTGCCATCAGTGAGTCGGGACAGCAAGAGACCCAGTACTTC. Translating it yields CAISESGQQETQYF.

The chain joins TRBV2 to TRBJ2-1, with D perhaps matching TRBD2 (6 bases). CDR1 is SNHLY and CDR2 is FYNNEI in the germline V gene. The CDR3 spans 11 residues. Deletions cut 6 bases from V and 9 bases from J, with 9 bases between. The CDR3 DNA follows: TGTGCCAGCAGGGCGGGGATTGAGCAGTTCTTC. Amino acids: CASRAGIEQFF.

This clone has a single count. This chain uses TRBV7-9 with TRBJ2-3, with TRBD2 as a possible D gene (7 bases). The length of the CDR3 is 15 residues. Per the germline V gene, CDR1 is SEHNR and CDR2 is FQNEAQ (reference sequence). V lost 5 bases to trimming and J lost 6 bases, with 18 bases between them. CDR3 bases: TGTGCCAGCAGCCCCCTAGGGGGGGCAACGGATACGCAGTATTTT. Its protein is CASSPLGGATDTQYF.

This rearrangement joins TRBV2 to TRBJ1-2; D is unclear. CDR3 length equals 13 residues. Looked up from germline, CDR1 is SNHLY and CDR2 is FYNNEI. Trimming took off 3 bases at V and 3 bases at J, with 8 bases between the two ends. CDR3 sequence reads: CASSDRSDYGYTF. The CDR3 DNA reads TGTGCCAGCAGTGACAGGTCCGACTATGGCTACACCTTC. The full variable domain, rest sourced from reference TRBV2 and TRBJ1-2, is EPEVTQTPSHQVTQMGQEVILRCVPISNHLYFYWYRQILGQKVEFLVSFYNNEISEKSEIFDDQFSVERPDGSNFTLKIRSTKLEDSAMYFCASSDRSDYGYTFGSGTRLTVV.